This record looks at one TCR beta chain sequence and its context. In its sample, this clone was seen a few times. It has no known antigen specificity. No base quality information exists; no much larger clone differs at one position. This sample is drawn from a study of cytomegalovirus exposure and HLA in healthy donors listed by TCRdb under 2017. General notes on the study: A later analysis indicated that the roughly 130 validation repertoires were generated on the platform also employed for the 650 to 850 repertoires of the first cohort. The study combined high-throughput TCR immunosequencing, statistical association of individual TCRs with disease status, and machine learning to predict cytomegalovirus infection status. The aim of the study was to test whether cataloging public T cell receptors could identify signatures of past pathogen exposure. Along with the approximately 620-subject first cohort, a separate validation cohort of over a hundred different subjects was used. Findings and caveats that apply to the study as a whole: The study listed 150 to 200 TCR beta chains as associated with cytomegalovirus. A few of the identified cytomegalovirus-associated TCR beta chains were confirmed in vitro to be specific for cytomegalovirus antigens. Most TCR sequences were seen in very few donors, while some public TCRs were found in many individuals. A later analysis had no HLA typing for the validation cohort, so co-occurrence there was scored across all 110 or so repertoires. The classifier was reported to diagnose cytomegalovirus status with high specificity and sensitivity in both the original cohort and the validation cohort. The authors suggested that the approach could potentially be extended to other disease states and immunological phenotypes. A later analysis found that TCRs clustered in the first cohort also tended to co-occur in the 110 or so validation repertoires, with 94% of cluster scores above 0.

Separate from the roughly 650-subject first cohort, the validation cohort of 95 to 150 subjects was the group to which the donors belonged. Preparation of the library involved the immunoSEQ multiplex PCR assay. Under the source paper's analysis protocol: A statistical classification framework was developed to diagnose cytomegalovirus status using the catalog of TCR beta chain sequences. Not all clones reach the TCRdb copy of this immuneACCESS table, which keeps in-frame sequences only. Checked studies attribute under half of the gap to unresolved V genes and leave the rest unexplained. V and J calls plus clone size are reproduced from that table; the DNA served to infer D and trimming. The sample table shows 150,000 to 250,000 clones, and 65% to 90% are seen once. The top ten constitute around 15% of the sample. According to the germline V gene, CDR1 reads MGHDK and CDR2 reads SYGVNS. The CDR3 starts with the cysteine, ends with the phenylalanine, and has 15 residues. Of all the DNA, just the CDR3 is kept, 45 bases in frame from base 1. The trim is 2 bases for V and 1 base for J, with a gap of 6 bases between the germline ends.

Sequenced: PBMCs. This clonotype originated in a woman aged 25 to 39 in good health and CMV-seropositive. Here the chain combines TRBV25-1 and TRBJ2-6, with TRBD2 perhaps the D gene, on 6 matching bases. The CDR3 amino acid sequence is: CASSEGGSGANVLTF. The DNA sequence is given as TGTGCCAGCAGTGAAGGAGGGTCTGGGGCCAACGTCCTGACTTTC.